These 2 T cell receptor beta chains were all obtained from the same sample, sequenced in a study of blood T cell repertoires in COVID-19. Profiling relied on immunoSEQ multiplex PCR, and the TCRdb table lists in-frame clones only, not all of them. The sample records about 230,000 clones, 65% to 90% being singletons. The sequencing sample was made of PBMCs or T cells enriched from blood (not recorded which). These receptors came from a man between 18 and 35 years old who had recovered from COVID-19.

The chain is built from TRBV19 and TRBJ2-5, with D unclear. V lost 6 bases, J lost 5 bases, and 13 bases lay in between. The CDR3 runs to 13 residues. The germline CDR1 and CDR2 sequences are LNHDA and SQIVND (reference sequence). The CDR3 DNA reads as TGTGCCAGTAGGGCCGCGGAGAGGGAGACCCAGTACTTC. It translates to CASRAAERETQYF.

This rearrangement joins TRBV30 to TRBJ1-2; D not resolved. The CDR3 loop spans 13 amino acids. Deletions cut 3 bases from V and 3 bases from J, with 11 bases between. From germline, CDR1 is GTSNPN and CDR2 SVGIG (reference sequence). CDR3 DNA sequence: TGTGCCTGGAGCCCGGGAGAGCACTATGGCTACACCTTC. It is translated as CAWSPGEHYGYTF.